Sequencing of this T cell receptor beta chain was carried out in a study of CD8+ T cells in alopecia areata. Study outcomes and limitations: Mice showed TCR sharing more clearly than patients did, possibly owing to HLA.

Only a few counts were recorded for this clone. The antigen is not known. CDR3 length equals 14 residues. Deletions cut 2 bases from V and 3 bases from J, with 7 bases between. Germline V gene sequence: CDR1 SNHLY, CDR2 FYNNEI. Following RNA extraction, reverse transcription yielded cDNA that acted as the sequencing template. TCRdb keeps only in-frame clones here, not all; method: immunoSEQ multiplex PCR. The sample contains over 200,000 clones, about 60% of which appear only once. J is TRBJ1-4 and V is TRBV2, with a possible D match to TRBD1 (5 bases). The sample was CD4+ T cells sorted from blood, taken at week 0. This TCR was recovered from a human donor with alopecia areata. Written as DNA, the CDR3 is TGTGCCAGCAGTGAAAGAGGGGCTAATGAAAAACTGTTTTTT. Amino acids: CASSERGANEKLFF.